These 32 T cell receptor beta chains were sequenced from one sample in a study of blood T cells in healthy people across ages. Combining a sample-barcoded 5' primer with a J-beta primer mix, a second PCR ran for about 6 to 12 cycles. A single record per CDR3 protein comes from TCRdb applying MiXCR to the 5' RACE reads. The table shows 700,000 to 950,000 distinct CDR3 sequences, with 55% to 70% occurring only once. Specimen: blood. Every receptor here comes from a man aged 30 to 39 in good health.

V usage is TRBV4-2 and J usage is TRBJ2-6; D might be TRBD1 (6 bases). In germline, CDR1 is LGHNA, CDR2 YNFKEQ. V gave up 1 base and J gave up 0 bases, with 19 bases separating them. The CDR3 is 20 residues long. The CDR3 nucleotides read TGTGCCAGCAGCCAAGTTGTGTCGGGACAAACGTACTCTGGGGCCAACGTCCTGACTTTC. Translation gives CASSQVVSGQTYSGANVLTF.

The chain couples TRBV4-1 to TRBJ2-1; 9 bases are a match to TRBD2. V lost 1 base to trimming and J lost 5 bases; unmatched junction nucleotides: 6. The CDR3 spans 16 residues. CDR1 is MGHRA and CDR2 is YSYEKL in the germline V gene. The CDR3 DNA reads as TGCGCCAGCAGCCAAGCGGAAGCGGGGGGCGACAATGAGCAGTTCTTC. Translating gives CASSQAEAGGDNEQFF.

The V call is TRBV10-3, the J call TRBJ2-7; 15 nucleotides agree with TRBD2. Trimming removed 3 bases from V and 3 bases from J; junction bases left unmatched: 9. Germline lookup yields CDR1 ENHRY and CDR2 SYGVKD. This CDR3 comprises 18 residues. Here the CDR3 reads CAISESPGTSGGYYEQYF. The CDR3 DNA reads TGTGCCATCAGTGAATCCCCCGGGACTAGCGGGGGGTACTACGAGCAGTACTTC.

This clonotype was detected once. V is TRBV30 and J is TRBJ2-5; 7 bases match TRBD1. The J call may be faulty, since TRBJ2-7 better matches the DNA end. The V gene's germline CDR1 is GTSNPN and CDR2 SVGIG (reference sequence). This CDR3 is 12 amino acids long. Written as DNA, the CDR3 is TGTGCCTCTCGGACAGGCAAGAACGAGCAGTACTTC. This encodes CASRTGKNEQYF.

The gene calls are TRBV3-1 and TRBJ1-2; D gene unclear. The CDR3 covers 12 residues. The germline CDR1 and CDR2 sequences are LGHDT and YNNKEL (reference sequence). V lost 0 bases and J lost 8, with 7 bases in between. The CDR3 region is CASSQERVGYTF. As DNA, the CDR3 is TGTGCCAGCAGCCAAGAAAGAGTAGGCTACACCTTC. Looking up the rest from reference TRBV3-1 and TRBJ1-2 gives the full variable domain: DTAVSQTPKYLVTQMGNDKSIKCEQNLGHDTMYWYKQDSKKFLKIMFSYNNKELIINETVPNRFSPKSPDKAHLNLHINSLELGDSAVYFCASSQERVGYTFGSGTRLTVV.

V gene TRBV7-6 combines with J gene TRBJ2-7; D may be TRBD2 (6 bases). Germline CDR1 SGHVS, CDR2 FNYEAQ. V lost 3 bases to trimming and J lost 7 bases, with 16 bases between them. This CDR3 is built from 14 residues. CDR3 sequence (DNA): TGTGCCAGCAGCTTCGGGACTGAGGCTAGTGAGCAGTACTTC. This sequence encodes CASSFGTEASEQYF. Full variable domain (missing parts from reference TRBV7-6 and TRBJ2-7): GAGVSQSPRYKVTKRGQDVALRCDPISGHVSLYWYRQALGQGPEFLTYFNYEAQQDKSGLPNDRFSAERPEGSISTLTIQRTEQRDSAMYRCASSFGTEASEQYFGPGTRLTVT.

The CDR3 here is CASSFRGGINSPLHF. In nucleotides, the CDR3 is TGTGCCAGCAGCTTCAGGGGCGGGATTAATTCACCCCTCCACTTT. The chain joins TRBV7-2 to TRBJ1-6, with D tentatively TRBD1 (6 bases). There are 15 residues in the CDR3. V lost 3 bases and J lost 6, with 12 bases in between. The germline CDR1 and CDR2 sequences are SGHTA and FQGNSA.

This sequence joins TRBV7-8 and TRBJ2-1, with TRBD2 matching over 9 bases. J gave up 8 bases and V 1 base, and 9 bases lay outside the gene matches. Germline assignment: CDR1 SGHVS and CDR2 FQNEAQ. The CDR3 is 16 amino acids. The DNA for the CDR3 is TGTGCCAGCAGCTTAGGGCGGGGGGGCCTCTGGGATGAGCAGTTCTTC. Protein: CASSLGRGGLWDEQFF. The whole variable domain, remainder taken from reference TRBV7-8 and TRBJ2-1, is GAGVSQSPRYKVAKRGQDVALRCDPISGHVSLFWYQQALGQGPEFLTYFQNEAQLDKSGLPSDRFFAERPEGSVSTLKIQRTQQEDSAVYLCASSLGRGGLWDEQFFGPGTRLTVL.

This clonotype was seen only a few times. This rearrangement joins TRBV12-3 or TRBV12-4 to TRBJ2-1; 8 bases map to TRBD2. The CDR3 has 15 amino acids. The V and J ends lost 6 bases and 2 bases, in that order; junction bases with no gene match: 6. The CDR3 DNA reads as TGTGCCAGCAGATCGGGAGGGGATACCTACAATGAGCAGTTCTTC. Protein product: CASRSGGDTYNEQFF.

V gene TRBV28 combines with J gene TRBJ2-1; D not certain. Per germline, CDR1 MDHEN and CDR2 SYDVKM. The CDR3 loop spans 14 amino acids. Trimming left V 10 bases short and J 5 bases short, with 18 bases between. CDR3 in amino acids: CATMRPGNNNEQFF. The CDR3 region has the DNA TGTGCCACCATGAGACCCGGAAATAACAATGAGCAGTTCTTC.

This sequence joins TRBV15 and TRBJ2-3; the match to TRBD2 covers 10 bases. V was clipped by 4 bases and J by 1 base; unmatched bases: 5. The germline V gene encodes CDR1 LNHNV and CDR2 YYDKDF (reference sequence). The CDR3 has 16 amino acids. In DNA, the CDR3 is TGTGCCACCAGCACCCCCCTAGCGGGAGGCACAGATACGCAGTATTTT. It encodes CATSTPLAGGTDTQYF.

The table lists this clonotype with a count of one. J is TRBJ2-5 and V is TRBV5-1; unclear D gene. Germline lookup yields CDR1 SGHRS and CDR2 YFSETQ. This CDR3 is built from 16 residues. The germline V and J ends were trimmed by 0 bases and 2 bases, with 14 bases remaining between them. CDR3 sequence: CASSLGIQRGQETQYF. The CDR3 DNA sequence: TGCGCCAGCAGCTTGGGGATCCAGCGTGGTCAAGAGACCCAGTACTTC. Filled out from reference TRBV5-1 and TRBJ2-5, the complete variable domain reads KAGVTQTPRYLIKTRGQQVTLSCSPISGHRSVSWYQQTPGQGLQFLFEYFSETQRNKGNFPGRFSGRQFSNSRSEMNVSTLELGDSALYLCASSLGIQRGQETQYFGPGTRLLVL.

This clonotype was seen only a few times. This chain connects TRBV3-1 to TRBJ2-3, with a tentative D call TRBD1 (6 bases). Germline lookup yields CDR1 LGHDT and CDR2 YNNKEL (reference sequence). This CDR3 is built from 15 residues. V was clipped by 4 bases and J by 6 bases, with 17 bases between them. CDR3: CASSPGERYWDTQYF. DNA for the CDR3: TGTGCCAGCAGCCCAGGGGAGCGGTATTGGGATACGCAGTATTTT.

This chain uses TRBV10-3 with TRBJ2-1, with TRBD2 identical over 14 bases. This CDR3 region has 14 residues. The V gene's germline CDR1 is ENHRY and CDR2 SYGVKD. V lost 9 bases, J lost 12 bases, and 10 bases stayed unmatched. In DNA, the CDR3 is TGTGCCATTGCTGAGACTAGCGGGGGGGATGGGCAGTTCTTC. The encoded protein is CAIAETSGGDGQFF.

This clonotype was seen ten or more times. This sequence joins TRBV7-2 and TRBJ2-7, with 11 bases that match TRBD2. There are 15 residues in the CDR3. From germline, CDR1 is SGHTA and CDR2 FQGNSA. The junction had 3 bases not matched to a gene; V was cut back by 2 bases and J by 3 bases. The CDR3 is CASSLSGLAVYEQYF. The CDR3 nucleotides are TGTGCCAGCAGCTTATCGGGACTAGCGGTCTACGAGCAGTACTTC. Complete variable domain (other parts from reference TRBV7-2 and TRBJ2-7): GAGVSQSPSNKVTEKGKDVELRCDPISGHTALYWYRQSLGQGLEFLIYFQGNSAPDKSGLPSDRFSAERTGGSVSTLTIQRTQQEDSAVYLCASSLSGLAVYEQYFGPGTRLTVT.

The chain has TRBV5-6 and TRBJ1-2; D is perhaps TRBD1 (5 bases). Trimming removed 6 bases from V and 8 bases from J, with 14 bases in between. From germline, CDR1 is SGHDT and CDR2 YYEEEE. The CDR3 loop spans 12 amino acids. The CDR3, as DNA: TGTGCCAGCATTTCAGGGAGAGACGGCTACACCTTC. Residues: CASISGRDGYTF.

The CDR3: CASSQVVGQLLEEPQHF. The CDR3 DNA is TGCGCCAGCAGCCAAGTGGTTGGACAGCTGCTAGAAGAGCCCCAGCATTTT. The rearrangement joins TRBV4-1 to TRBJ1-5, with TRBD1 as a possible D gene (6 bases). The ends were cut back, 1 base at V and 8 bases at J, with 21 bases in the middle. The CDR3 sequence is 17 residues long. In germline, CDR1 is MGHRA, CDR2 YSYEKL.

The chain employs TRBV5-1 and TRBJ2-7; TRBD2 agrees at 10 bases. This CDR3 is built from 16 residues. Germline CDR1 and CDR2: SGHRS and YFSETQ. The junction had 9 bases not matched to a gene; V was cut back by 4 bases and J by 2 bases. DNA for the CDR3: TGCGCCAGCAGCCCCATCTCGAGCGGGGGGGCCTACGAGCAGTACTTC. It codes for CASSPISSGGAYEQYF.

J is TRBJ2-7 and V is TRBV7-9, with D hard to call. This CDR3 has 17 residues. Germline assignment: CDR1 SEHNR and CDR2 FQNEAQ (reference sequence). The V gene lost 5 bases and the J gene lost 2 bases, with 22 bases spanning the gap. CDR3 in amino acids: CASSLRVGPIRPYEQYF. CDR3 nucleotides: TGTGCCAGCAGCCTTAGAGTAGGACCGATAAGACCCTACGAGCAGTACTTC.

A few counts support this clonotype. The CDR3 loop is CASNLQGNTEAFF. For the CDR3, the DNA is TGTGCCAGCAACCTACAGGGGAACACTGAAGCTTTCTTT. The chain links TRBV5-5 to TRBJ1-1; maybe TRBD1 (6 bases). The CDR3 contains 13 residues. Deletions cut 6 bases from V and 1 base from J, with 10 bases between. Germline CDR1 reads SGHKS; CDR2 reads YYEKEE (reference sequence).

V gene TRBV6-5 combines with J gene TRBJ2-5, with a tentative D call TRBD2 (6 bases). The V and J ends lost 2 bases and 5 bases respectively, with 12 bases between them. There are 14 residues in the CDR3. The V gene's germline CDR1 is MNHEY and CDR2 SVGAGI. The CDR3 protein is CASSYTGEGETQYF. DNA of the CDR3: TGTGCCAGCAGTTACACGGGAGAGGGCGAGACCCAGTACTTC.

This chain uses TRBV20-1 with TRBJ2-7; 8 nucleotides line up with TRBD1. Looked up from germline, CDR1 is DFQATT and CDR2 is SNEGSKA (reference sequence). Trimming took 6 bases from V and 4 from J; bases not matched to a gene: 11. The CDR3 is made up of 14 amino acids. CDR3 loop: CSAPTGVSYYEQYF. In DNA, the CDR3 is TGCAGTGCCCCGACAGGGGTGTCCTATTACGAGCAGTACTTC.

This clonotype was recorded a few times. The chain is built from TRBV29-1 and TRBJ2-7; 7 bases are shared with TRBD2. This CDR3 has 14 amino acids. Germline values: CDR1 SQVTM, CDR2 ANQGSEA. J lost 5 bases, V lost 2 bases, and 9 bases had no gene match. This CDR3 is CSVETPGLSNEQYF. The CDR3 region has the DNA TGCAGCGTTGAAACGCCGGGACTATCTAACGAGCAGTACTTC.

This chain connects TRBV9 to TRBJ2-5, with D perhaps matching TRBD2 (6 bases). V lost 3 bases and J lost 5, with 14 bases in between. Germline CDR1 and CDR2: SGDLS and YYNGEE. CDR3 length: 14 amino acids. The CDR3 DNA reads TGTGCCAGCAGCGACGGGAGTTTCCCCGAGACCCAGTACTTC. Translating gives CASSDGSFPETQYF.

In this sample, this clonotype turned up once. J is TRBJ2-1 and V is TRBV24-1; TRBD2 aligns across 14 bases. V shed 5 bases, J shed 6 bases, and the junction held 8 bases outside the gene matches. This CDR3 region has 17 residues. Germline lookup yields CDR1 KGHDR and CDR2 SFDVKD. CDR3 sequence reads: CATSGESGTSGSNEQFF. The CDR3 nucleotides read TGTGCCACCAGTGGGGAATCCGGGACTAGCGGGAGCAATGAGCAGTTCTTC.

The genes are TRBV29-1 and TRBJ2-2; D gene uncertain. CDR3 length: 13 amino acids. In germline, CDR1 is SQVTM, CDR2 ANQGSEA. Trimming removed 2 bases at V and 4 bases at J, with 8 bases between. Written as DNA, the CDR3 is TGCAGCGTTGAAAGCCAGAGCACCGGGGAGCTGTTTTTT. The encoded protein is CSVESQSTGELFF.

This clonotype was seen more than once but under ten times. This chain joins TRBV28 and TRBJ2-3; 10 bases map to TRBD2. The CDR3 has 13 residues. From germline, CDR1 is MDHEN and CDR2 SYDVKM. Unmatched junction bases numbered 5, after V lost 10 bases and J lost 4 bases. The CDR3: CAMGAGGADTQYF. The CDR3 DNA reads as TGTGCCATGGGAGCGGGAGGGGCAGATACGCAGTATTTT.

Worth noting for this clonotype: A read error is possible here, since a much larger clone lies one base away. V gene TRBV2 combines with J gene TRBJ1-2; TRBD1 is a possible D gene (5 bases). The V end was cut by 4 bases, the J end by 6 bases, with 18 bases between. There are 15 residues in the CDR3. Germline V gives CDR1 SNHLY, CDR2 FYNNEI. The CDR3 region has the DNA TGTGCCAGCAGTGGAGTGTTGGGGGGTGCCCATGGCTACACCTTC. Translation: CASSGVLGGAHGYTF.

The DNA for the CDR3 is TGTGCCAGCAGCCAAGATCGACCGGGGTACAATGAGCAGTTCTTC. It encodes CASSQDRPGYNEQFF. The V and J genes are TRBV4-2 and TRBJ2-1; the D gene is possibly TRBD2 (5 bases). The CDR3 is 15 amino acids. The germline V gene has CDR1 LGHNA and CDR2 YNFKEQ. V was trimmed by 0 bases and J by 4 bases, leaving 10 bases between them.

This clonotype has just one count. The chain uses TRBV11-2 and TRBJ1-2; D perhaps matches TRBD1 (6 bases). This CDR3 comprises 14 residues. Deletions cut 8 bases from V and 2 bases from J, with 15 bases between. CDR1 is SGHAT, CDR2 FQNNGV, per germline. The CDR3 bases are TGTGCCAGCGCCCGACAGGCCCAGAACTATGGCTACACCTTC. Its protein product is CASARQAQNYGYTF.

The J gene is TRBJ2-5, the V gene TRBV12-3 or TRBV12-4; a weak D match, TRBD1 (6 bases). The CDR3 contains 16 residues. The germline V and J ends were trimmed by 3 bases and 2 bases, with 16 bases remaining between them. DNA for the CDR3: TGTGCCAGCAGTTTTGGACAGAGAAACTTTCAAGAGACCCAGTACTTC. Translating gives CASSFGQRNFQETQYF.

The rearrangement uses TRBV20-1 and TRBJ2-5, with TRBD2 matching over 9 bases. Trimming cost V 6 bases and J 4 bases; bases outside gene matches: 12. The CDR3 has 15 amino acids. The germline V gene has CDR1 DFQATT and CDR2 SNEGSKA (reference sequence). CDR3 loop: CSAWTSDTLLETQYF. CDR3 bases: TGCAGTGCGTGGACTAGCGATACCTTATTAGAGACCCAGTACTTC.